Shown below are 3 T cell receptor beta chains from a single sample sequenced in a study of blood T cell repertoires in COVID-19. Assay used: immunoSEQ multiplex PCR; TCRdb lists only in-frame clones, some missing. The data show roughly 250,000 clones, roughly 82% seen once. The sequencing sample was made of peripheral blood. The receptors originated from a woman of 80 years or more with active or convalescent COVID-19.

V usage is TRBV18 and J usage is TRBJ2-5, with D tentatively TRBD2 (5 bases). V lost 3 bases, J lost 5 bases, and 16 bases lay in between. The germline CDR1 and CDR2 sequences are KGHSH and LQKENI. CDR3 length: 15 amino acids. The CDR3, as DNA: TGTGCCAGCTCACCTCCGGGCCAATCGGGGGAGACCCAGTACTTC. Protein sequence: CASSPPGQSGETQYF. Based on the CDR3 plus reference TRBV18 and TRBJ2-5, the full variable domain is NAGVMQNPRHLVRRRGQEARLRCSPMKGHSHVYWYRQLPEEGLKFMVYLQKENIIDESGMPKERFSAEFPKEGPSILRIQQVVRGDSAAYFCASSPPGQSGETQYFGPGTRLLVL.

The V gene is TRBV28, the J gene TRBJ2-2; the match to TRBD2 covers 8 bases. CDR1 and CDR2 (germline): MDHEN, SYDVKM. With V trimmed by 2 bases and J by 1 base, 3 bases remained unmatched. The CDR3 runs to 16 residues. DNA of the CDR3: TGTGCCAGCAGTTTAGGTGCGGGAGGGAACACCGGGGAGCTGTTTTTT. It translates to CASSLGAGGNTGELFF.

The CDR3 nucleotides read TGTGCCAGCAGTTTATCACTTCTAGCCAAAAACATTCAGTACTTC. The encoded protein is CASSLSLLAKNIQYF. V usage is TRBV27 and J usage is TRBJ2-4; D is undetermined. Germline-derived CDR1 and CDR2 are MNHEY and SMNVEV (reference sequence). The CDR3 runs to 15 residues. Trimming took 0 bases from V and 0 from J, leaving 6 bases between them.